These T cell receptor beta chains were read from a single sample in a study of shared clonotypes between healthy human individuals. Method: immunoSEQ multiplex PCR; TCRdb's copy keeps in-frame clones and lacks some. The repertoire holds 2 million to 2.5 million clones, with roughly 93% as singletons. Sequencing was carried out using naive CD4+ T cells from PBMCs. The receptors shown here come from a man aged 18 to 30 in good health. Some clones in this sample may be carry-over from other donors' samples. The conserved cysteine and the conserved F or W are not part of the CDR3 here.

j_call | v_call | cdr3_aa
TRBJ2-7 | TRBV2 | ASGAAYEQY
TRBJ2-5 | TRBV28 | ASKARLAGREETQY
TRBJ2-5 | TRBV6-1 | ASTNPEETQY
TRBJ1-5 | TRBV2 | ASSEGFQPQH
TRBJ2-3 | TRBV27 | ASSPVWLAGGGTDTQY
TRBJ2-1 | TRBV5-1 | ASSLGGRAYNEQF
TRBJ2-3 | TRBV29-1 | SVDLGAGMQY
TRBJ2-1 | TRBV5-4 | ASSGGLAGESTHEQF
TRBJ2-5 | TRBV6-5 | ASSYFSGQETQY
TRBJ2-2 | TRBV7-3 | ASSLDGTSPGELF
TRBJ1-3 | TRBV2 | ASTDRTYGNTIY
TRBJ1-2 | TRBV5-4 | ASSLQGRGYT
TRBJ1-1 | TRBV6-1 | ASRKNTEAF
TRBJ1-1 | TRBV7-9 | ASSLEGEGRTEAF
TRBJ1-4 | TRBV7-9 | ASSLTDEKLF
TRBJ2-5 | TRBV29-1 | SVQTGVGQETQY
TRBJ2-3 | TRBV5-4 | ASGRGTDTQY
TRBJ1-2 | TRBV28 | ASSSQGGGIYGYT
TRBJ1-2 | TRBV19 | ASRGRGDGYT
TRBJ2-4 | TRBV2 | ASTGTGKNIQY
TRBJ2-5 | TRBV14 | ASSQKQSGETQY
TRBJ1-1 | TRBV27 | ASSLFGVGNTEAF
TRBJ2-1 | TRBV5-1 | ASSREGQGVDEQF
TRBJ2-3 | TRBV12-5 | ASGPGQGFADTQY
TRBJ1-6 | TRBV2 | ASSPFPGQGAKSVTPLH
TRBJ2-7 | TRBV6-6 | ASSLRSGQSFYEQY
TRBJ2-5 | TRBV7-3 | ASSPRTWTQETQY
TRBJ2-1 | TRBV18 | ASSPYSPSSYNEQF
TRBJ1-1 | TRBV18 | ASSPSVGNTEAF
TRBJ2-1 | TRBV10-3 | AIRDRDGSYNEQF
TRBJ2-1 | TRBV6-5 | ASSYDRVEQF
TRBJ1-5 | TRBV6-1 | ASSEQDPRGQPQH
TRBJ2-1 | TRBV9 | ASSVVGASSYNEQF
TRBJ2-7 | TRBV6-5 | ASAGGFSYEQY
TRBJ2-7 | TRBV7-2 | ASSLGTGTYEQY
TRBJ2-3 | TRBV5-1 | ASSLSPGLRTDTQY
TRBJ2-7 | TRBV14 | ASSHRRGKYEQY
TRBJ1-2 | TRBV7-2 | ASSLASGDAYGYT
TRBJ1-5 | TRBV21-1 | ASSNSQGHSNQPQH
TRBJ1-2 | TRBV6-5 | ASSYTPWAGYT
TRBJ2-1 | TRBV6-1 | ASIQTGSYNEQF
TRBJ1-2 | TRBV2 | ASRARTGRDGYT